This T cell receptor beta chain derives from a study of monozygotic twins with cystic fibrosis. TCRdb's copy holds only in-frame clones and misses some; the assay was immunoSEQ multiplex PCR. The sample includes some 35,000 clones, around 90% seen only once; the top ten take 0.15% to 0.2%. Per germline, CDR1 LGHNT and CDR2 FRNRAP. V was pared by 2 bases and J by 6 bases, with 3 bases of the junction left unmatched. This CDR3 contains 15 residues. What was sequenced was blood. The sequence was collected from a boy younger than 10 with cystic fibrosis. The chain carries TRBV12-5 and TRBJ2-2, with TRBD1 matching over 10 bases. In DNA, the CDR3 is TGTGCTAGTGGTTTGCTCGGGACAGGGGCCGGGGAGCTGTTTTTT. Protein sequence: CASGLLGTGAGELFF.